This T cell receptor beta chain was captured by sequencing in a study of shared clonotypes between healthy human individuals. TCRdb's copy holds only in-frame clones and misses some; the assay was immunoSEQ multiplex PCR. This sample has a few hundred thousand clones, with around 80% found just once. The CDR3 spans 14 residues. Germline-derived CDR1 and CDR2 are SNHLY and FYNNEI. The J segment lost 5 bases and the V segment lost 4 bases, leaving 2 bases of the junction unmatched. The V gene is TRBV2, the J gene TRBJ1-5, with 10 bases lining up with TRBD1. Sequenced material: PBMCs. The receptor comes from a woman aged 35 to 49 in good health. Some clones in this sample may be carry-over from other donors' samples. The CDR3 is CASSVDRGHQPQHF. CDR3 bases: TGTGCCAGCAGTGTCGACAGGGGGCATCAGCCCCAGCATTTT. The full variable domain, its missing parts supplied by reference TRBV2 and TRBJ1-5, is EPEVTQTPSHQVTQMGQEVILRCVPISNHLYFYWYRQILGQKVEFLVSFYNNEISEKSEIFDDQFSVERPDGSNFTLKIRSTKLEDSAMYFCASSVDRGHQPQHFGDGTRLSIL.